The rows below give T cell receptor beta chains drawn from one sample of a study of CD8 T cells in ankylosing spondylitis. TCRdb itself ran the 5' RACE reads through MiXCR, one entry per CDR3 protein. The sample includes roughly 180,000 distinct CDR3 sequences, over 10% of them seen just once. Sequenced input: blood, either unsorted or a sorted T cell fraction (not recorded which). The receptors originated from a female donor with ankylosing spondylitis or in good health (not recorded which). Each CDR3 is given with its conserved first and last residue. D genes are given only for firm matches. A row's size may be missing; if present it is once, few, many or a size class.

j_call clone_size d_call v_call cdr3_aa cdr3_nt
TRBJ2-3 many TRBD2 TRBV12-3/TRBV12-4 CASSPLAGVTDAQYF TGTGCCAGCAGTCCATTAGCGGGAGTAACAGATGCGCAGTATTTT
TRBJ1-1 many TRBD1 TRBV7-9 CASSALRRTPKGAQGNTEAFF TGTGCCAGCAGCGCACTGAGAAGAACGCCGAAGGGGGCACAGGGGAACACTGAAGCTTTCTTT
TRBJ2-2 few NA TRBV3-1 CASSQGPASGETGELFF TGTGCCAGCAGCCAAGGGCCTGCCTCCGGAGAAACCGGGGAGCTGTTTTTT
TRBJ2-1 many NA TRBV29-1 CSVDVGRFNEQFF TGCAGCGTTGACGTCGGACGGTTCAATGAGCAGTTCTTC
TRBJ2-3 many NA TRBV5-1 CASSLVGTDTQYF TGCGCCAGCAGCTTGGTAGGCACAGATACGCAGTATTTT
TRBJ2-1 few TRBD1 TRBV5-1 CASSWDRLYNEQFF TGCGCCAGCAGCTGGGACAGACTCTACAATGAGCAGTTCTTC
TRBJ2-3 many NA TRBV12-3/TRBV12-4 CASRPPGGWADTQYF TGTGCCAGCAGACCTCCCGGCGGGTGGGCAGATACGCAGTATTTT
TRBJ2-2 NA NA TRBV5-1 CASSLAARVNTGELFF TGCGCCAGCAGCTTGGCCGCCAGGGTTAACACCGGGGAGCTGTTTTTT
TRBJ2-2 many TRBD1 TRBV12-3/TRBV12-4 CASRGQFTGELFF TGTGCCAGCAGGGGACAGTTCACCGGGGAGCTGTTTTTT
TRBJ2-1 NA TRBD1 TRBV11-1 CASSLGQGAGDEQFF TGTGCCAGCAGCCTGGGACAGGGGGCAGGGGATGAGCAGTTCTTC
TRBJ1-6 NA NA TRBV20-1 CSASPGETLHF TGCAGTGCGTCGCCAGGGGAAACCCTCCACTTT
TRBJ1-1 few NA TRBV19 CASSIKTGRGLWGTEAFF TGTGCCAGTAGTATTAAGACTGGAAGGGGCCTCTGGGGCACTGAAGCTTTCTTT
TRBJ2-7 many TRBD1 TRBV11-3 CASSTRQGINSYEQYF TGTGCCAGCAGCACCCGACAGGGTATAAACTCCTACGAGCAGTACTTC
TRBJ1-1 many NA TRBV4-3 CASSQDLLGNPYNTEAFF TGCGCCAGCAGCCAAGATCTCTTGGGAAATCCTTATAACACTGAAGCTTTCTTT
TRBJ1-4 many TRBD1 TRBV20-1 CSARQLGQGNEKLFF TGCAGTGCTAGACAGTTGGGACAGGGGAATGAAAAACTGTTTTTT
TRBJ1-2 few TRBD1 TRBV3-1 CASRGTGEGYTF TGTGCCAGCAGAGGGACAGGGGAAGGCTACACCTTC